These 5 T cell receptor beta chains were sequenced from one sample in a study of cytomegalovirus exposure and HLA in healthy donors. 13 Jbeta primers and 60 Vbeta primers were used for the PCR. Sequencing used immunoSEQ multiplex PCR; TCRdb keeps in-frame clones, though not all of them. The table lists about 130,000 clones, approximately 78% of them singletons. The specimen sequenced was PBMCs. The receptors here all came from a woman aged 50 to 65 in good health and CMV-seropositive.

The chain recombines TRBV9 with TRBJ1-1, with D perhaps TRBD1 (5 bases). CDR3 size: 13 residues. Trimming cost V 3 bases and J 4 bases, with 10 bases left between them. The V gene's germline CDR1 is SGDLS and CDR2 YYNGEE. CDR3 coding DNA: TGTGCCAGCAGCGCCCAGGGAACCACTGAAGCTTTCTTT. Its translation: CASSAQGTTEAFF.

This chain joins TRBV4-1 and TRBJ1-1, with D perhaps TRBD1 (5 bases). CDR3 length: 15 amino acids. Trimming left V 5 bases short and J 3 bases short, with 16 bases between. Germline lookup yields CDR1 MGHRA and CDR2 YSYEKL. The CDR3 loop reads CASSSGWGKHTEAFF. CDR3 nucleotides: TGCGCCAGCAGCTCAGGGTGGGGAAAACACACTGAAGCTTTCTTT.

The rearrangement uses TRBV9 and TRBJ1-3, with D possibly being TRBD1 (6 bases). The CDR3 is 18 amino acids. Germline V gene data show CDR1 as SGDLS and CDR2 as YYNGEE. Deletions cut 4 bases from V and 2 bases from J, with 22 bases between. CDR3 protein: CASSTLPAARGPGNTIYF. The CDR3 region has the DNA TGTGCCAGCAGCACCCTCCCGGCGGCCAGGGGACCTGGAAACACCATATATTTT.

This chain connects TRBV30 to TRBJ2-5; a possible D gene is TRBD2 (6 bases). The germline V and J ends were trimmed by 1 base and 4 bases, with 10 bases remaining between them. The CDR3 loop spans 13 amino acids. Per the germline V gene, CDR1 is GTSNPN and CDR2 is SVGIG (reference sequence). CDR3 sequence: CAWSAAGPETQYF. The CDR3 coding sequence is TGTGCCTGGAGTGCCGCGGGGCCAGAGACCCAGTACTTC. Full variable domain (outside the CDR3, taken from reference TRBV30 and TRBJ2-5): SQTIHQWPATLVQPVGSPLSLECTVEGTSNPNLYWYRQAAGRGLQLLFYSVGIGQISSEVPQNLSASRPQDRQFILSSKKLLLSDSGFYLCAWSAAGPETQYFGPGTRLLVL.

Notes on this clone: At one of its ends the junction is not consistent with the germline gene, which may arise from a read error. The CDR3 loop reads CASRTSDQPQHF. Written as DNA, the CDR3 is TGTGCCAGCAGGACTAGCGATCAGCCCCAGCATTTT. The chain uses TRBV27 and TRBJ1-5; D gene ambiguous. CDR1 and CDR2 from the germline V gene are MNHEY and SMNVEV (reference sequence). The CDR3 is 12 amino acids.